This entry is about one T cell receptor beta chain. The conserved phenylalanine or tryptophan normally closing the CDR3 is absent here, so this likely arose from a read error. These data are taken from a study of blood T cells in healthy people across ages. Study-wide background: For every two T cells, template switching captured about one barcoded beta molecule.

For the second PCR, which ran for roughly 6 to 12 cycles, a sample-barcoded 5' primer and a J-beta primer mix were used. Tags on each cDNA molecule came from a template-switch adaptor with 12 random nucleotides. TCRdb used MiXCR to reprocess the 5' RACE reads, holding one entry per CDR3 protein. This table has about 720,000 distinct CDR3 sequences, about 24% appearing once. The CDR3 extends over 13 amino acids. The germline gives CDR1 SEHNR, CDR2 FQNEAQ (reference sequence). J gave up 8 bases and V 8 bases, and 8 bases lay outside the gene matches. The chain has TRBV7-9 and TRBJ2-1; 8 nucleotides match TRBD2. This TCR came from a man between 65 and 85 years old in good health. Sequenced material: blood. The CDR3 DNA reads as TGTGCCAGCGGAACTAGCGGTGGGGATGAGCAGTTCCTC. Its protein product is CASGTSGGDEQFL.